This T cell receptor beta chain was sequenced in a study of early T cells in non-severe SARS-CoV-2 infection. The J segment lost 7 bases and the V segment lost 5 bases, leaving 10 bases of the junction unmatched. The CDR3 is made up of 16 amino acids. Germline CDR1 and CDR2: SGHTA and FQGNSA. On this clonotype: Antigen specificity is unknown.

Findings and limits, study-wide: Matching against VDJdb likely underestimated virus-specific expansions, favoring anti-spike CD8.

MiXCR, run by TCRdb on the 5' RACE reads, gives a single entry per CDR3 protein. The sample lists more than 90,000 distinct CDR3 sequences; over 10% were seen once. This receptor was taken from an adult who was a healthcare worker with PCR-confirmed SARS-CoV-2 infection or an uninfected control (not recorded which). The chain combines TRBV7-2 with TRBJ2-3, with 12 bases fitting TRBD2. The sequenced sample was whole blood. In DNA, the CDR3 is TGTGCCAGCAGCCCCCCCCTAGCGGGGGGGCGGTATACGCAGTATTTT. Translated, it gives CASSPPLAGGRYTQYF.